This paragraph covers one T cell receptor (beta chain) sequence. Per the authors' pipeline: Nucleated cell number was recorded as an estimate derived from reference gene primer amplification. Some clones are missing from TCRdb's copy, which holds only in-frame ones; the method was immunoSEQ multiplex PCR. V, J and clone size are taken as reported in that table, and D and trimming were inferred from the DNA itself. The repertoire holds roughly 160,000 clones, with approximately 83% as singletons. The CDR3 length is 12 residues. V dropped 1 base and J dropped 5 bases, with 5 bases sitting between them. This specimen belongs to a study of blood T cell repertoires in COVID-19. Looking at the study overall: Acute and convalescent COVID-19 samples came from the United States, Italy and Spain. From T cells, B-cell-depleted T cells, or PBMCs came the material, which was cDNA or gDNA.

Sequencing was done on a sample of peripheral blood. This sequence was found in a woman older than 75 with acute or convalescent COVID-19. This sequence joins TRBV12-3 or TRBV12-4 and TRBJ2-5; D is uncertain. The CDR3 here is CASSLGAETQYF. Written as DNA, the CDR3 is TGTGCCAGCAGTTTAGGTGCGGAGACCCAGTACTTC.